The 32 T cell receptor beta chains below come from one sample, sequenced in a study of vaccination and CD4 T cells after COVID-19. This sample's treatment: approximately nine-day PBMC culture with coronavirus spike peptide pools or control peptides (ViraFEST assay). Antigens for these TCRs are unknown. The study sequenced cultured CD4+ T cell DNA using the Oncomine TCR Beta short-read assay. TCRdb reprocessed the PCR reads with MiXCR, giving one entry per CDR3 protein. The sample consists of approximately 7,400 distinct CDR3 sequences, 70% to 75% of them appearing once. The sequenced material came from CD4+ T cells from blood, cultured in vitro. The receptors were gathered from a human donor who had recovered from COVID-19.

The CDR3 spells CASSPGLAGGNEQFF. In nucleotides, the CDR3 is TGTGCCAGCAGCCCGGGACTAGCGGGAGGGAATGAGCAGTTCTTC. The chain recombines TRBV6-1 with TRBJ2-1; 16 nucleotides match TRBD2. Trimming took 6 bases from V and 7 from J; bases not matched to a gene: 3. Germline assignment: CDR1 MNHNS and CDR2 SASEGT. The CDR3 totals 15 residues.

The chain joins TRBV20-1 to TRBJ2-5; perhaps TRBD1 as D (6 bases). CDR1 and CDR2 from the germline V gene are DFQATT and SNEGSKA (reference sequence). This CDR3 region has 13 residues. The CDR3 sequence is CSQKQGPAETQYF. The DNA of the CDR3 is TGCAGCCAAAAACAGGGTCCGGCGGAGACCCAGTACTTC.

This chain uses TRBV6-1 with TRBJ2-2; TRBD2 might be the D (6 bases). V was pared by 7 bases and J by 7 bases, with 19 bases between. CDR1 and CDR2 from the germline V gene are MNHNS and SASEGT. This CDR3 has 15 residues. The CDR3 protein is CASTFGLYGIGELFF. The DNA of the CDR3 is TGTGCCAGCACCTTTGGACTATATGGTATCGGGGAGCTGTTTTTT.

The rearrangement links TRBV20-1 to TRBJ2-2; a weak D match, TRBD1 (6 bases). The CDR3 sequence is 13 residues long. Germline lookup yields CDR1 DFQATT and CDR2 SNEGSKA (reference sequence). V lost 2 bases to trimming and J lost 3 bases, with 7 bases between them. The CDR3 sequence is CSARKGDTGELFF. The CDR3 DNA reads as TGCAGTGCTAGAAAGGGGGACACCGGGGAGCTGTTTTTT.

This sequence joins TRBV19 and TRBJ1-2, with 9 bases matching TRBD1. In germline, CDR1 is LNHDA, CDR2 SQIVND (reference sequence). The CDR3 loop spans 14 amino acids. V was clipped by 5 bases and J by 7 bases; unmatched bases: 8. Here the CDR3 reads CASSPQQGAPGYTF. The CDR3 DNA follows: TGTGCCAGTAGTCCCCAACAGGGGGCGCCTGGCTACACCTTC.

The genes are TRBV10-3 and TRBJ1-5; D might be TRBD1 (6 bases). Germline V lookup: CDR1 ENHRY, CDR2 SYGVKD. The CDR3 spans 14 residues. V lost 10 bases, J lost 5 bases, and 18 bases lay in between. The CDR3: CANTKSDSYQPQHF. As DNA, the CDR3 is TGTGCCAACACCAAATCGGACAGCTATCAGCCCCAGCATTTT.

In its sample, this clonotype was seen once. CDR3 amino acids: CSARDYSRVPSYEQYF. In DNA form, the CDR3 reads TGCAGTGCTAGAGATTACAGTCGGGTCCCCTCCTACGAGCAGTACTTC. The J gene is TRBJ2-7, the V gene TRBV20-1; D is ambiguous. CDR1 and CDR2 from the germline V gene are DFQATT and SNEGSKA (reference sequence). The length of the CDR3 is 16 residues. Between the trimmed V and J ends, which lost 0 bases and 0 bases, there was a span of 15 bases.

There are a few counts of this clonotype. The gene calls are TRBV19 and TRBJ1-1, with TRBD1 matching 11 bases. Germline trimming cut 5 bases from V and 4 bases from J; bases unmatched to any gene: 6. This CDR3 contains 15 residues. Germline assignment: CDR1 LNHDA and CDR2 SQIVND (reference sequence). The CDR3 DNA is TGTGCCAGTAGTCCTCAAGGGACAGGGGGCACTGAAGCTTTCTTT. It codes for CASSPQGTGGTEAFF.

CDR3 amino acids: CASSPRGAGEETQYF. The CDR3 DNA is TGTGCCAGCAGCCCCAGGGGAGCGGGAGAAGAGACCCAGTACTTC. The chain couples TRBV7-3 to TRBJ2-5; the match to TRBD2 covers 8 bases. The V and J ends lost 5 bases and 3 bases, in that order; junction bases with no gene match: 8. This CDR3 has 15 amino acids. CDR1 and CDR2 (germline): SGHTA, FQGTGA.

V gene TRBV29-1 combines with J gene TRBJ2-5; D possibly corresponds to TRBD1 (6 bases). The V and J ends lost 6 bases and 6 bases respectively, with 17 bases between them. There are 13 residues in the CDR3. From germline, CDR1 is SQVTM and CDR2 ANQGSEA. The CDR3 protein is CSVSLRQVKTQYF. The CDR3 DNA is TGCAGCGTCAGCCTACGACAGGTGAAGACCCAGTACTTC.

This sequence joins TRBV6-1 and TRBJ1-5; possibly TRBD1 for D (5 bases). Trimming pared 8 bases from V and 3 bases from J, leaving 17 bases between. The CDR3 covers 15 residues. Germline V gives CDR1 MNHNS, CDR2 SASEGT. CDR3: CASGTQEIINQPQHF. The CDR3, as DNA: TGTGCCAGCGGGACGCAGGAGATTATCAATCAGCCCCAGCATTTT.

This sequence joins TRBV20-1 and TRBJ2-1; 9 bases agree with TRBD2. Germline loops: CDR1 DFQATT, CDR2 SNEGSKA (reference sequence). Trimming removed 6 bases from V and 7 bases from J; junction bases left unmatched: 13. There are 15 residues in the CDR3. Here the CDR3 reads CSAHIGSGSRNEQFF. As DNA, the CDR3 is TGCAGTGCACATATTGGTAGCGGGAGTAGAAATGAGCAGTTCTTC.

The chain recombines TRBV7-9 with TRBJ1-6; D is possibly TRBD1 (5 bases). Trimming cost V 0 bases and J 10 bases, with 10 bases left between them. The CDR3 consists of 14 residues. In germline, CDR1 is SEHNR, CDR2 FQNEAQ (reference sequence). The CDR3 protein is CASSLAAGSSPLHF. The CDR3 DNA is TGTGCCAGCAGCTTAGCCGCAGGGTCGTCACCCCTCCACTTT.

J is TRBJ1-5 and V is TRBV6-2 or TRBV6-3; no firm D call. The CDR3 contains 13 residues. V was pared by 2 bases and J by 6 bases, with 8 bases between. CDR1 is MNHEY and CDR2 is SVGEGT in the germline V gene. CDR3 DNA sequence: TGTGCCAGCAGTTACCCAGGCGGTCAGCCCCAGCATTTT. The encoded protein is CASSYPGGQPQHF.

This chain links TRBV24-1 with TRBJ1-2, with 8 bases fitting TRBD1. Germline V CDR1 and CDR2: KGHDR, SFDVKD. The CDR3 is 13 amino acids. The V and J ends lost 9 bases and 6 bases, in that order; junction bases with no gene match: 8. CDR3 bases: TGTGCCACCTCCCGGGGACAGGAAAATGGCTACACCTTC. Translating gives CATSRGQENGYTF.

Worth noting for this clonotype: This may stem from a read error, because a much larger clone lies one nucleotide away. The genes are TRBV6-5 and TRBJ1-2; no reliable D call. CDR1 and CDR2 from the germline V gene are MNHEY and SVGAGI. The CDR3 is 14 amino acids. DNA of the CDR3: TGTGCCAGCAGTTCTCCGGGCCTAAGACATGGCCACACCTTC. Residues: CASSSPGLRHGHTF.

This chain connects TRBV6-5 to TRBJ1-5; D might be TRBD1 (5 bases). Germline CDR1 MNHEY, CDR2 SVGAGI. V shed 4 bases and J shed 1 base, with 14 bases lying between them. The CDR3 extends over 16 amino acids. The CDR3 bases are TGTGCCAGCAGTTCGTTAAGGGGTGGGAGCAATCAGCCCCAGCATTTT. It encodes CASSSLRGGSNQPQHF.

The chain uses TRBV7-2 and TRBJ1-5, with TRBD1 identical over 7 bases. Losses at the gene ends were 1 base for V and 6 bases for J; bases not matched to a gene: 6. The germline V gene encodes CDR1 SGHTA and CDR2 FQGNSA. The CDR3 has 15 residues. The CDR3 coding sequence is TGTGCCAGCAGCTTAGATCGAGGGGGCGGTCAGCCCCAGCATTTT. This encodes CASSLDRGGGQPQHF.

CDR3 bases: TGTGCCACCAGCAGCCCGAGAGGAGGGCAAGAGACCCAGTACTTC. Its translation: CATSSPRGGQETQYF. J is TRBJ2-5 and V is TRBV15; possibly TRBD2 for D (6 bases). Germline V gene data show CDR1 as LNHNV and CDR2 as YYDKDF (reference sequence). The CDR3 runs 15 residues. V lost 3 bases and J 2 bases, leaving 13 bases between the germline ends.

The J gene is TRBJ2-3, the V gene TRBV24-1; 8 positions match TRBD2. The CDR3 contains 14 residues. CDR1 and CDR2 from the germline V gene are KGHDR and SFDVKD. The V gene end was trimmed by 10 bases and the J gene end by 4 bases; junction bases not matched to a gene: 9. In DNA form, the CDR3 reads TGTGCCACAGCGGGCGGGAGGAGGTCAGATACGCAGTATTTT. Amino acid sequence: CATAGGRRSDTQYF.

CDR3 sequence: CASRTTENYGYTF. In nucleotides, the CDR3 is TGTGCCAGCAGAACAACAGAAAACTATGGCTACACCTTC. This chain joins TRBV28 and TRBJ1-2; D is undetermined. Germline V gene data show CDR1 as MDHEN and CDR2 as SYDVKM. The CDR3 consists of 13 residues. V shed 6 bases and J shed 2 bases, with 10 bases lying between them.

V is TRBV20-1 and J is TRBJ2-5; 8 nucleotides line up with TRBD2. The V and J ends lost 5 bases and 2 bases, in that order; junction bases with no gene match: 16. The germline gives CDR1 DFQATT, CDR2 SNEGSKA (reference sequence). This CDR3 comprises 17 residues. For the CDR3, the DNA is TGCAGTGCTTCGCCGCGCCTGCGGGGGGCTCGTCAAGAGACCCAGTACTTC. Its translation is CSASPRLRGARQETQYF.

The chain combines TRBV20-1 with TRBJ2-7, with D tentatively TRBD1 (6 bases). Per the germline V gene, CDR1 is DFQATT and CDR2 is SNEGSKA (reference sequence). Between the trimmed V and J ends, which lost 5 bases and 3 bases, there was a span of 11 bases. The CDR3 is 12 amino acids. The CDR3 here is CSAPGTLYEQYF. In nucleotides, the CDR3 is TGCAGTGCTCCCGGGACACTCTACGAGCAGTACTTC.

This chain joins TRBV7-3 and TRBJ2-6; D gene ambiguous. Germline loops: CDR1 SGHTA, CDR2 FQGTGA. V shed 4 bases and J shed 0 bases, with 1 base lying between them. The CDR3 length is 13 residues. CDR3 DNA: TGTGCCAGCAGCTCCTCTGGGGCCAACGTCCTGACTTTC. Protein sequence: CASSSSGANVLTF.

J is TRBJ2-3 and V is TRBV10-3; a possible D gene is TRBD2 (6 bases). V lost 4 bases and J 4 bases, leaving 6 bases between the germline ends. This CDR3 is built from 12 residues. Germline lookup yields CDR1 ENHRY and CDR2 SYGVKD. The CDR3 is CAISGDSDTQYF. CDR3 DNA sequence: TGTGCCATCAGTGGGGACTCAGATACGCAGTATTTT.

The chain couples TRBV27 to TRBJ2-7; 9 bases line up with TRBD1. Germline V CDR1 and CDR2: MNHEY, SMNVEV (reference sequence). V dropped 2 bases and J dropped 4; count of bases not matched to a gene: 6. The CDR3 spans 15 residues. The DNA of the CDR3 is TGTGCCAGCAGTTTACGGACAGGGGCAATTTACGAGCAGTACTTC. This translates into CASSLRTGAIYEQYF.

The gene calls are TRBV19 and TRBJ1-6; D gene ambiguous. CDR1 LNHDA and CDR2 SQIVND come from the germline V gene (reference sequence). This CDR3 is built from 12 residues. V lost 3 bases and J lost 9, with 6 bases in between. CDR3 DNA: TGTGCCAGTAGTATCCCCAGTTCACCCCTCCACTTT. It specifies CASSIPSSPLHF.

The chain is built from TRBV7-2 and TRBJ2-2; 14 bases fit TRBD2. The ends lost 1 base at V and 7 bases at J; junction bases unmatched: 5. Germline loops: CDR1 SGHTA, CDR2 FQGNSA. This CDR3 region has 17 residues. The CDR3 DNA reads TGTGCCAGCAGCTTAGGACTAGCGGGAGGGCGGAGCGGGGAGCTGTTTTTT. Translating it yields CASSLGLAGGRSGELFF.

CDR3: CSARDNETSGIPRSYNEQFF. The CDR3 DNA follows: TGCAGTGCTAGAGATAACGAAACTAGCGGGATTCCCCGCTCCTACAATGAGCAGTTCTTC. This chain joins TRBV20-1 and TRBJ2-1; TRBD2 aligns across 10 bases. Trimming at V came to 0 bases and at J to 0 bases, leaving 14 bases not matched to a gene. The CDR3 length is 20 residues. The germline gives CDR1 DFQATT, CDR2 SNEGSKA (reference sequence).

The chain is built from TRBV19 and TRBJ1-2; D not resolved. Germline V CDR1 and CDR2: LNHDA, SQIVND (reference sequence). The CDR3 runs 12 residues. V lost 6 bases and J 4 bases, leaving 9 bases between the germline ends. CDR3: CASRKGGYGYTF. For the CDR3, the DNA is TGTGCCAGTAGAAAGGGTGGCTATGGCTACACCTTC. The full variable domain, its missing parts supplied by reference TRBV19 and TRBJ1-2, is DGGITQSPKYLFRKEGQNVTLSCEQNLNHDAMYWYRQDPGQGLRLIYYSQIVNDFQKGDIAEGYSVSREKKESFPLTVTSAQKNPTAFYLCASRKGGYGYTFGSGTRLTVV.

This rearrangement joins TRBV6-1 to TRBJ2-5, with TRBD2 identical over 11 bases. The CDR3 extends over 17 amino acids. V shed 5 bases and J 4 bases; nucleotides not matched to a gene: 12. The germline V gene has CDR1 MNHNS and CDR2 SASEGT. The CDR3 spells CASSRGDSGRAGETQYF. The CDR3 bases are TGTGCCAGCAGTCGGGGGGATAGCGGGAGGGCCGGAGAGACCCAGTACTTC.

This clonotype turned up a few times. J is TRBJ1-2 and V is TRBV20-1; 8 positions agree with TRBD1. This CDR3 is 10 amino acids long. Germline V lookup: CDR1 DFQATT, CDR2 SNEGSKA (reference sequence). The CDR3 region is CRATGDGYTF. In DNA form, the CDR3 reads TGCAGAGCGACAGGGGACGGCTACACCTTC.